Listed here are 26 T cell receptor beta chains from one sample, sequenced in a study of neurological immune-mediated disorders. TCRdb recomputed calls from the 5' RACE reads with MiXCR, one row per CDR3 protein. The sample shows fewer than 75,000 distinct CDR3 sequences, around 3.1% of them seen only once. The sequenced sample consisted of PBMCs. These receptors came from a middle-aged man with multiple sclerosis.

This clonotype was detected ten times or more. The CDR3 DNA reads as TGTGCCAGCAGTCCTGGGAGTTCCCCTGAAGCTTTCTTT. It translates to CASSPGSSPEAFF. The J gene is TRBJ1-1, the V gene TRBV12-3 or TRBV12-4; no firm D call. V was cut by 5 bases and J by 6 bases, with 13 bases left in between. The CDR3 consists of 13 residues.

This clonotype was seen many times. This sequence joins TRBV27 and TRBJ2-1; tentatively, D is TRBD1 (6 bases). With 6 bases removed from V and 1 base from J, the gap between germline ends came to 10 bases. There are 14 residues in the CDR3. Germline loops: CDR1 MNHEY, CDR2 SMNVEV (reference sequence). The CDR3 is CASSRGGSYNEQFF. CDR3 sequence (DNA): TGTGCCAGCAGCAGGGGTGGATCCTACAATGAGCAGTTCTTC.

This clonotype was counted at least ten times. V gene TRBV12-5 combines with J gene TRBJ2-3; 8 positions agree with TRBD1. J gave up 6 bases and V 1 base, and 9 bases lay outside the gene matches. The CDR3 covers 16 residues. In germline, CDR1 is LGHNT, CDR2 FRNRAP. The CDR3 region has the DNA TGTGCTAGTGGTTTGGGCCCCGGGACAGGAGGTGATACGCAGTATTTT. This translates into CASGLGPGTGGDTQYF.

To note about this clonotype: A clone one base away is much larger, so this may be a read error. This chain uses TRBV20-1 with TRBJ2-3, with TRBD2 matching 9 bases. Germline-derived CDR1 and CDR2 are DFQATT and SNEGSKA (reference sequence). The CDR3 consists of 15 residues. The DNA of the CDR3 is TGCAGTGCTAGAGTCGGAGCGGGGGGCACAGATAAGCAGTATTTT. It codes for CSARVGAGGTDKQYF.

This clonotype has ten or more counts. This chain links TRBV24-1 with TRBJ1-5, with D uncertain. Germline V gene data show CDR1 as KGHDR and CDR2 as SFDVKD. The CDR3 totals 14 residues. The V end was cut by 2 bases, the J end by 4 bases, with 8 bases between. CDR3 coding DNA: TGTGCCACCAGTGATTCTGCGGGGAATCAGCCCCAGCATTTT. This translates into CATSDSAGNQPQHF.

This clonotype was counted at least ten times. The rearrangement links TRBV3-1 to TRBJ2-7, with no clear D. Germline values: CDR1 LGHDT, CDR2 YNNKEL (reference sequence). V lost 2 bases and J 0 bases, leaving 8 bases between the germline ends. The CDR3 covers 14 residues. CDR3 DNA sequence: TGTGCCAGCAGCCAACTCCCGAGCTCCTACGAGCAGTACTTC. Protein: CASSQLPSSYEQYF.

This clonotype was seen repeatedly, ten times or more. The chain employs TRBV5-1 and TRBJ1-1; tentatively, D is TRBD1 (5 bases). The germline V and J ends were trimmed by 0 bases and 1 base, with 7 bases remaining between them. Germline CDR1 is SGHRS and CDR2 is YFSETQ. This CDR3 contains 14 residues. CDR3 sequence: CASSLGGANTEAFF. The CDR3 region has the DNA TGCGCCAGCAGCTTGGGGGGCGCGAACACTGAAGCTTTCTTT.

This clonotype was picked up many times. This rearrangement joins TRBV20-1 to TRBJ2-3, with TRBD1 as a possible D gene (5 bases). Trimming stripped 0 bases from V and 6 bases from J, with 13 bases between. The CDR3 runs to 14 residues. CDR1 and CDR2 (germline): DFQATT, SNEGSKA (reference sequence). CDR3 residues: CSARDWQGGDTQYF. The CDR3 DNA reads TGCAGTGCTAGAGATTGGCAGGGTGGGGATACGCAGTATTTT.

The sample holds many counts of this clonotype. This chain joins TRBV20-1 and TRBJ1-5, with 11 positions matching TRBD1. The CDR3 runs 15 residues. Per germline, CDR1 DFQATT and CDR2 SNEGSKA (reference sequence). The CDR3 is CGGGQGAESNQPQHF. CDR3 DNA sequence: TGCGGGGGAGGACAGGGGGCCGAAAGCAATCAGCCCCAGCATTTT.

This clonotype was counted ten times or more. The chain has TRBV7-9 and TRBJ2-7, with TRBD1 matching over 7 bases. CDR1 SEHNR and CDR2 FQNEAQ come from the germline V gene (reference sequence). The V and J ends lost 0 bases and 4 bases, in that order; junction bases with no gene match: 3. The CDR3 is 14 residues long. The CDR3 DNA is TGTGCCAGCAGCTTAGCCGGGACAGCTTACGAGCAGTACTTC. Its translation: CASSLAGTAYEQYF. Full variable domain (missing parts from reference TRBV7-9 and TRBJ2-7): DTGVSQNPRHKITKRGQNVTFRCDPISEHNRLYWYRQTLGQGPEFLTYFQNEAQLEKSRLLSDRFSAERPKGSFSTLEIQRTEQGDSAMYLCASSLAGTAYEQYFGPGTRLTVT.

The sample holds many counts of this clonotype. The chain uses TRBV20-1 and TRBJ2-1; D uncertain. The germline CDR1 and CDR2 sequences are DFQATT and SNEGSKA (reference sequence). The V end lost 1 base, the J end lost 3 bases, and 7 bases lay between the germline ends. The CDR3 extends over 13 amino acids. CDR3 loop: CSARGGVYNEQFF. The CDR3 DNA follows: TGCAGTGCTAGAGGTGGGGTCTACAATGAGCAGTTCTTC.

In this sample, this clonotype turned up many times. This sequence joins TRBV29-1 and TRBJ2-2; TRBD2 is a possible D gene (5 bases). With 6 bases removed from V and 6 bases from J, the gap between germline ends came to 11 bases. The CDR3 has 12 amino acids. Germline V lookup: CDR1 SQVTM, CDR2 ANQGSEA. The CDR3 loop reads CSVSLVAGELFF. CDR3 coding DNA: TGCAGCGTATCACTAGTTGCCGGGGAGCTGTTTTTT.

This clonotype was counted at least ten times. The gene calls are TRBV20-1 and TRBJ2-6, with D hard to call. Trimming stripped 4 bases from V and 0 bases from J, with 10 bases between. CDR3 length: 15 amino acids. The germline gives CDR1 DFQATT, CDR2 SNEGSKA (reference sequence). DNA for the CDR3: TGCAGTGCTAAAGCCAGTCCCTCTGGGGCCAACGTCCTGACTTTC. Amino acids: CSAKASPSGANVLTF.

At least ten counts were recorded for this clonotype. The gene calls are TRBV12-3 or TRBV12-4 and TRBJ1-5; 8 bases agree with TRBD1. The CDR3 is 15 residues long. Losses at the gene ends were 4 bases for V and 6 bases for J; bases not matched to a gene: 8. The CDR3 DNA reads as TGTGCCAGCAGTTGGACAGGGACGGGAGGTCAGCCCCAGCATTTT. Protein sequence: CASSWTGTGGQPQHF.

This clonotype was detected many times. CDR3 amino acids: CASSLVSGGTETQYF. The CDR3 DNA sequence: TGCGCCAGCAGCTTGGTCTCGGGCGGGACCGAGACCCAGTACTTC. The V call is TRBV5-1, the J call TRBJ2-5; the D gene is possibly TRBD2 (6 bases). The germline V gene has CDR1 SGHRS and CDR2 YFSETQ. V was cut by 0 bases and J by 5 bases, with 14 bases left in between. The CDR3 has 15 amino acids. The variable domain in full, with the rest retrieved from reference TRBV5-1 and TRBJ2-5, is KAGVTQTPRYLIKTRGQQVTLSCSPISGHRSVSWYQQTPGQGLQFLFEYFSETQRNKGNFPGRFSGRQFSNSRSEMNVSTLELGDSALYLCASSLVSGGTETQYFGPGTRLLVL.

The chain joins TRBV6-5 to TRBJ2-7; TRBD2 is a possible D gene (6 bases). This CDR3 is built from 16 residues. Trimming removed 5 bases at V and 3 bases at J, with 20 bases between. The germline gives CDR1 MNHEY, CDR2 SVGAGI. This chain's CDR3 is CASSNPRATGGYEQYF. The CDR3, as DNA: TGTGCCAGCAGTAACCCACGGGCCACCGGGGGCTACGAGCAGTACTTC.

This clonotype was counted many times. This chain links TRBV19 with TRBJ2-1; 8 positions agree with TRBD2. The ends lost 6 bases at V and 9 bases at J; junction bases unmatched: 7. The CDR3 covers 13 residues. CDR1 is LNHDA, CDR2 SQIVND, per germline (reference sequence). The CDR3: CASSPRAGAEQFF. CDR3 in DNA: TGTGCCAGTAGCCCACGAGCGGGGGCTGAGCAGTTCTTC.

This clonotype has ten or more counts. The chain uses TRBV2 and TRBJ2-5; TRBD1 aligns across 8 bases. J was trimmed by 5 bases and V by 5 bases; bases with no gene match: 1. Germline lookup yields CDR1 SNHLY and CDR2 FYNNEI. The CDR3 has 12 residues. CDR3 sequence reads: CASSRQGETQYF. The CDR3 DNA reads as TGTGCCAGCAGTCGACAGGGGGAGACCCAGTACTTC.

This clonotype was observed many times. A read error may account for a junction end that differs from germline. The chain links TRBV10-3 to TRBJ1-6, with 8 bases lining up with TRBD1. Germline V gene sequence: CDR1 ENHRY, CDR2 SYGVKD. This CDR3 spans 13 amino acids. CDR3 sequence: CAITPGGESTLNF. CDR3 DNA sequence: TGTGCCATCACCCCAGGGGGCGAATCAACCCTCAACTTT.

This clonotype has a count of ten or more. The V call is TRBV7-2, the J call TRBJ2-5, with 11 nucleotides matching TRBD2. With V trimmed by 5 bases and J by 6 bases, 8 bases remained unmatched. Germline CDR1 SGHTA, CDR2 FQGNSA. The CDR3 has 15 residues. The CDR3 here is CASSLGSSGGKTQYF. CDR3 coding DNA: TGTGCCAGCAGCCTTGGGTCTAGCGGGGGGAAGACCCAGTACTTC.

Turning to this clonotype: It may be a read error: a sequence one base away is much more abundant. This chain uses TRBV9 with TRBJ2-3, with a tentative D call TRBD1 (5 bases). The CDR3 runs to 13 residues. Between the trimmed V and J ends, which lost 4 bases and 6 bases, there was a span of 12 bases. Germline V gives CDR1 SGDLS, CDR2 YYNGEE. The CDR3 DNA follows: TGTGCCAGCAGCACCAGGGTTTTTGATACGCAGTATTTT. Its protein product is CASSTRVFDTQYF.

This clonotype occurred many times. The V and J genes are TRBV24-1 and TRBJ2-1, with 7 bases aligning to TRBD1. This CDR3 region has 14 residues. Germline CDR1 is KGHDR and CDR2 is SFDVKD. The V segment lost 3 bases and the J segment 7 bases; nucleotides outside the gene matches: 5. The CDR3 loop is CATSDRRQGNEQFF. For the CDR3, the DNA is TGTGCCACCAGTGATCGCCGACAGGGAAATGAGCAGTTCTTC.

A note on this clonotype: One junction end does not reproduce the germline sequence, and a read error may be involved. This chain joins TRBV5-5 and TRBJ1-5; D is unclear. The germline gives CDR1 SGHKS, CDR2 YYEKEE (reference sequence). CDR3 length equals 13 residues. The DNA for the CDR3 is TGTGCCAGCAGCTTGGGATCCGGCCAGCCCCAGAATTTT. It specifies CASSLGSGQPQNF.

This clonotype occurred many times. The chain has TRBV7-2 and TRBJ2-7; D not resolved. Germline values: CDR1 SGHTA, CDR2 FQGNSA. CDR3 size: 13 residues. Trimming removed 5 bases at V and 2 bases at J, with 10 bases between. The CDR3 sequence is CASSPIQAYEQYF. CDR3 coding DNA: TGTGCCAGCAGCCCCATTCAAGCCTACGAGCAGTACTTC.

This clonotype was found many times. The chain links TRBV20-1 to TRBJ2-1, with D possibly being TRBD1 (6 bases). Trimming stripped 2 bases from V and 12 bases from J, with 26 bases between. CDR1 and CDR2 from the germline V gene are DFQATT and SNEGSKA (reference sequence). There are 16 residues in the CDR3. CDR3 in DNA: TGCAGTGCTAGAACGGACAGTAGGGCCAAGGGGCATTGGCAGTTCTTC. It is translated as CSARTDSRAKGHWQFF.

This clonotype was detected ten times or more. This chain uses TRBV7-3 with TRBJ2-1, with TRBD2 matching 7 bases. V trimming: 0 bases; J trimming: 6 bases; junction bases outside the gene matches: 2. CDR1 SGHTA and CDR2 FQGTGA come from the germline V gene. The CDR3 is 14 amino acids. The CDR3 spells CASSLTSSGNEQFF. The CDR3 region has the DNA TGTGCCAGCAGCTTAACGTCTAGCGGCAATGAGCAGTTCTTC.